Below are 4 T cell receptor beta chains sequenced from a single sample in a study of identical twins. TCRdb re-called the 5' RACE reads through MiXCR, storing one row per CDR3 protein. This table holds 500,000 or so distinct CDR3 sequences, approximately 15% found once. These same data were also listed under a study on yellow fever vaccine responses in identical twins.

The sample taken for sequencing was CD4+ T cells sorted from blood. All receptors derive from a woman aged 18-29 years in good health.

This clonotype was recorded at least ten times. The chain is built from TRBV2 and TRBJ2-3, with TRBD2 matching over 13 bases. The CDR3 extends over 16 amino acids. Trimming cost V 6 bases and J 4 bases; bases outside gene matches: 7. Per germline, CDR1 SNHLY and CDR2 FYNNEI. The CDR3 loop reads CASRTTSGRAADTQYF. The CDR3 bases are TGTGCCAGCAGGACCACTAGCGGGAGGGCGGCAGATACGCAGTATTTT.

The genes are TRBV4-3 and TRBJ1-1; D is unclear. V shed 1 base and J shed 1 base, with 7 bases lying between them. Germline-derived CDR1 and CDR2 are LGHNA and YSLEER. The CDR3 is made up of 14 amino acids. The CDR3 reads CASSQVVANTEAFF. CDR3 nucleotides: TGCGCCAGCAGCCAAGTGGTGGCGAACACTGAAGCTTTCTTT.

This clonotype was seen repeatedly, ten times or more. The genes are TRBV12-3 or TRBV12-4 and TRBJ2-1, with unresolved D. The CDR3 is made up of 14 amino acids. The V gene lost 5 bases and the J gene lost 2 bases, with 10 bases spanning the gap. The CDR3 loop is CASSAVEAYNEQFF. The CDR3 DNA follows: TGTGCCAGCAGTGCGGTTGAGGCCTACAATGAGCAGTTCTTC.

This clonotype was counted a few times. The chain uses TRBV28 and TRBJ2-5; TRBD2 matches at 7 bases. The germline gives CDR1 MDHEN, CDR2 SYDVKM. The CDR3 extends over 14 amino acids. Trimming took 3 bases from V and 4 from J; bases not matched to a gene: 5. This chain's CDR3 is CASSFASGVETQYF. The DNA for the CDR3 is TGTGCCAGCAGTTTCGCTAGCGGAGTAGAGACCCAGTACTTC.